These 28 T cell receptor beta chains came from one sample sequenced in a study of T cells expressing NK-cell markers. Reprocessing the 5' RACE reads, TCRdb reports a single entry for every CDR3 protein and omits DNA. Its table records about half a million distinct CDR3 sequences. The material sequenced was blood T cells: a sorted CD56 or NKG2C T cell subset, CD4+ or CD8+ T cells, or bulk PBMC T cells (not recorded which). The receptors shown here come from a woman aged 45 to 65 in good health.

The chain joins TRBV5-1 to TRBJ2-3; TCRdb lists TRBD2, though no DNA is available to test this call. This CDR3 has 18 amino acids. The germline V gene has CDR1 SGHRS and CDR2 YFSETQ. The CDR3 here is CASSVGLAGALRTDTQYF.

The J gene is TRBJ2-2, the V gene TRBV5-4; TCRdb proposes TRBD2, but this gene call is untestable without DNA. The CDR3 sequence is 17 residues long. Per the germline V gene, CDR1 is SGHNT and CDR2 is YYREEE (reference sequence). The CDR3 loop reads CASSPKTGALNTGELFF.

The chain's CDR3 is CSARKPRQGWGYGYTF. The chain uses TRBV20-1 and TRBJ1-2; the TRBD1 assignment by TCRdb is unverifiable without DNA. Per the germline V gene, CDR1 is DFQATT and CDR2 is SNEGSKA (reference sequence). The CDR3 extends over 16 amino acids.

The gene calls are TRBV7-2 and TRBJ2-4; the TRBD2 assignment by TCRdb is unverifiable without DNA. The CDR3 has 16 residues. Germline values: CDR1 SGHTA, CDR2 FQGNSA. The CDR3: CASSLSGTASSNIQYF.

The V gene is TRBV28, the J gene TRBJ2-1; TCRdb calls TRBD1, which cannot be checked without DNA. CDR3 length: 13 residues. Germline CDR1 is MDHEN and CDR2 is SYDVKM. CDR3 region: CASSAPHEQSEFF.

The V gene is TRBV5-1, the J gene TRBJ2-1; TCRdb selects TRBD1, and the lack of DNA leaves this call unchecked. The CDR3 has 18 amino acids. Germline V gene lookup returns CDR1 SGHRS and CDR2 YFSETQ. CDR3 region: CASSLVVSPGRALNEQFF.

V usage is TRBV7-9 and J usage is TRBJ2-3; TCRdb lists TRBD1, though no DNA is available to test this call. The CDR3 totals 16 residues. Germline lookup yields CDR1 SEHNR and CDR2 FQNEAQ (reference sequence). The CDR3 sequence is CASSSVSGSAQDTQYF.

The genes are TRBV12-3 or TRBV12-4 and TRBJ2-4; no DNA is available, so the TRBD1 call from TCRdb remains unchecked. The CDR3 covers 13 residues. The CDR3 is CASSGQGKNIQYF.

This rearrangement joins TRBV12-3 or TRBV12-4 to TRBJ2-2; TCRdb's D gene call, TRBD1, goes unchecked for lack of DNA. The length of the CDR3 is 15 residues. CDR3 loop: CASTKDRAVGGELFF.

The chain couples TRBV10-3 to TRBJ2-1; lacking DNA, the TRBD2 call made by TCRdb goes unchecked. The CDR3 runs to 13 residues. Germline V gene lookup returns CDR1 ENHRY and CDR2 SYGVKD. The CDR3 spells CAFSASGYNEQFF.

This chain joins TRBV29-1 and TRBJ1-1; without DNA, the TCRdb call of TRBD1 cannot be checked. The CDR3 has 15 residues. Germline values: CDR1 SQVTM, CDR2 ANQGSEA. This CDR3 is CSVEGRPGGGFMPFF.

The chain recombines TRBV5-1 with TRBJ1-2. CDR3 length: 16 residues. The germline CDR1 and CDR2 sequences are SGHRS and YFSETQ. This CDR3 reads CASSWGQETAIYGYTF.

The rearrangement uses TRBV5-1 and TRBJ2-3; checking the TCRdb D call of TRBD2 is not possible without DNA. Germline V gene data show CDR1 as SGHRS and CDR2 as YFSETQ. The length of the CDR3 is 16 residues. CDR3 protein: CARGLAGAPSTDTQYF.

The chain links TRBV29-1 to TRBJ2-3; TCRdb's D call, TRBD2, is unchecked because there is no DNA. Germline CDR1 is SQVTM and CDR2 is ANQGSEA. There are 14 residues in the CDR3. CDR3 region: CSVATGDGRDTQYF.

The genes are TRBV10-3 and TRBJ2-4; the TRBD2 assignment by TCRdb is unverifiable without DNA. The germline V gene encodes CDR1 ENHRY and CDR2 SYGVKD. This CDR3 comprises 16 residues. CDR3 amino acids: CAISESRGLVRNIQYF.

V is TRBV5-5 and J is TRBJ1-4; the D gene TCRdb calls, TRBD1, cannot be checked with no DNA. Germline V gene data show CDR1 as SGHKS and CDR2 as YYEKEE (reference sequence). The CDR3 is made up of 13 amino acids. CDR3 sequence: CASRDREDEKLFF.

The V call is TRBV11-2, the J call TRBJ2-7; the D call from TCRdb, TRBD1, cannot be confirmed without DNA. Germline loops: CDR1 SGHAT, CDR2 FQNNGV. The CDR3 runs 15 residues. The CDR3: CASSEGRQSGYEQYF.

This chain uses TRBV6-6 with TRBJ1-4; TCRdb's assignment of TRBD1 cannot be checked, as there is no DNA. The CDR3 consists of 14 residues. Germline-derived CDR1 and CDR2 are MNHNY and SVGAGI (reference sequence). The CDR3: CASSLTGVKEKLFF.

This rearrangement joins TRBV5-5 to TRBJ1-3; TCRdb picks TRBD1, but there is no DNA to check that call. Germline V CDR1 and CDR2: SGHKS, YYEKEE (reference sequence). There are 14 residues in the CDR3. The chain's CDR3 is CASSPGTSGNTIYF.

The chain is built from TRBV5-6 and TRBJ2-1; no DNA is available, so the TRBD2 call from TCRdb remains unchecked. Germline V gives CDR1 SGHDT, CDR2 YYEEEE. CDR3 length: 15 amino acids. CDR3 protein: CASSLGPLVVFEQFF. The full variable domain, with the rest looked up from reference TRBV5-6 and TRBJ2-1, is DAGVTQSPTHLIKTRGQQVTLRCSPKSGHDTVSWYQQALGQGPQFIFQYYEEEERQRGNFPDRFSGHQFPNYSSELNVNALLLGDSALYLCASSLGPLVVFEQFFGPGTRLTVL.

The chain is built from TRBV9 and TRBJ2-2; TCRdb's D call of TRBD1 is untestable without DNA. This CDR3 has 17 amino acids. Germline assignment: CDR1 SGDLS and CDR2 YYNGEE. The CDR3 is CASSVEAPGVGTGELFF.

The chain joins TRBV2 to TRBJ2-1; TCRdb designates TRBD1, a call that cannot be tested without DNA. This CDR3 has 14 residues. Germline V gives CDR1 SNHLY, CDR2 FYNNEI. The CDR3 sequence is CASSPITGSNEQFF.

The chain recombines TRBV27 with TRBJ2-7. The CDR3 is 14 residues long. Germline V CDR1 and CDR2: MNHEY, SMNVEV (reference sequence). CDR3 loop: CASSWGFQSYEQYF.

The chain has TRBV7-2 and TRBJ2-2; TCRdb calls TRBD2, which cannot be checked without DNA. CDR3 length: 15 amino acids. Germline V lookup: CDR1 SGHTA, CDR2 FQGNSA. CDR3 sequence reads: CASSLESRNTGELFF.

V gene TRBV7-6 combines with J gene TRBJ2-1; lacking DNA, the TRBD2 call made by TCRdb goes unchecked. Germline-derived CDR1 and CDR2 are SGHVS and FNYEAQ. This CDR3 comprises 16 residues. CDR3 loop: CASSLVGGSPSVEQFF.

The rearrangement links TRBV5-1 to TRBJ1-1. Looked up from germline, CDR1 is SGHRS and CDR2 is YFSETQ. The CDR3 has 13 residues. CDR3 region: CASQHKGNTEAFF.

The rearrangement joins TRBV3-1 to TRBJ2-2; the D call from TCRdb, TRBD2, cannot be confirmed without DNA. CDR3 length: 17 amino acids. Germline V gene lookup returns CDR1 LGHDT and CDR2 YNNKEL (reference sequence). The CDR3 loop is CASSRTTSGSGTGELFF.

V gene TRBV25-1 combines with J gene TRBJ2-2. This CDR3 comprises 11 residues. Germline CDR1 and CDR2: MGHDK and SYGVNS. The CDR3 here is CASRTDGELFF.